The clone carrying this TCR beta chain was counted a few times. These data come from a study of T-cell reconstitution after alpha-beta-depleted transplantation in children. Germline CDR1 is GTSNPN and CDR2 is SVGIG (reference sequence). This CDR3 has 14 amino acids. V shed 0 bases, J shed 5 bases, and the junction held 3 bases outside the gene matches. Unique molecular identifiers were built into the TCRbeta library. Using its own MiXCR run on the PCR reads, TCRdb lists one record per CDR3 protein. The sample contains about 610,000 distinct CDR3 sequences, under 12% of which appear only once. This sequence was found in a human donor who donated a stem cell graft to a child with acute myeloid leukemia. The source was PBMCs from the stem cell graft donor, collected from the stem cell graft. This chain links TRBV30 with TRBJ2-1; 8 bases map to TRBD2. The CDR3 protein is CAWSVLADHNEQFF. The CDR3 DNA reads TGTGCCTGGAGTGTACTAGCGGATCACAATGAGCAGTTCTTC.